Following are 14 T cell receptor beta chains from one sample sequenced in a study of cytomegalovirus exposure and HLA in healthy donors. In the PCR, 60 Vbeta and 13 Jbeta primers were used. Sequencing was performed with immunoSEQ multiplex PCR; in TCRdb, only in-frame clones are kept and a portion is missing. Of about 160,000 clones in the sample, approximately 78% were seen once. Sequenced: PBMCs. The receptors here all came from a woman in her thirties or forties in good health and CMV-seronegative.

The chain joins TRBV9 to TRBJ2-1, with 9 bases lining up with TRBD1. V shed 2 bases, J shed 7 bases, and the junction held 7 bases outside the gene matches. CDR3 length: 15 residues. Germline values: CDR1 SGDLS, CDR2 YYNGEE. The CDR3 reads CASSVMDRGRNEQFF. The CDR3 nucleotides read TGTGCCAGCAGCGTGATGGACAGGGGCAGGAATGAGCAGTTCTTC.

This clone has a single count. This sequence joins TRBV10-1 and TRBJ2-7, with 10 nucleotides matching TRBD2. Trimming at V came to 3 bases and at J to 3 bases, leaving 5 bases not matched to a gene. CDR1 is WNHNN and CDR2 is SYGVQD in the germline V gene (reference sequence). This CDR3 has 15 residues. This chain's CDR3 is CASSDRGTSVYEQYF. CDR3 bases: TGCGCCAGCAGTGATAGGGGGACTAGCGTCTACGAGCAGTACTTC.

CDR3 in amino acids: CASSLRDRDYGYTF. Written as DNA, the CDR3 is TGTGCCAGCAGCTTAAGGGACAGGGACTATGGCTACACCTTC. This rearrangement joins TRBV7-8 to TRBJ1-2, with 9 bases lining up with TRBD1. Germline CDR1 and CDR2: SGHVS and FQNEAQ. V dropped 2 bases and J dropped 3; count of bases not matched to a gene: 1. This CDR3 is built from 14 residues.

This chain links TRBV28 with TRBJ2-7, with TRBD1 identical over 7 bases. Germline values: CDR1 MDHEN, CDR2 SYDVKM. There are 14 residues in the CDR3. V lost 4 bases and J lost 4; bases outside the gene matches: 7. The CDR3 coding sequence is TGTGCCAGCAGTTCACAGGGGTTTGATTACGAGCAGTACTTC. Translation: CASSSQGFDYEQYF.

V and J are TRBV4-1 and TRBJ1-4, with 8 positions matching TRBD1. This CDR3 has 16 residues. With 4 bases clipped from V and 8 bases from J, the junction kept 12 bases outside the gene matches. The germline gives CDR1 MGHRA, CDR2 YSYEKL. CDR3 loop: CASSPLPGGFGEKLFF. The CDR3 nucleotides are TGCGCCAGCAGCCCCCTACCAGGGGGCTTTGGGGAAAAACTGTTTTTT.

This chain links TRBV6-1 with TRBJ1-6; TRBD1 agrees at 7 bases. The V gene's germline CDR1 is MNHNS and CDR2 SASEGT. V lost 4 bases, J lost 8 bases, and 8 bases stayed unmatched. This CDR3 comprises 15 residues. The CDR3 region is CASSGTGQADSPLHF. For the CDR3, the DNA is TGTGCCAGCAGTGGAACCGGACAGGCAGATTCACCCCTCCACTTT.

V and J are TRBV13 and TRBJ1-2; D might be TRBD1 (5 bases). This CDR3 comprises 14 residues. Per germline, CDR1 PRHDT and CDR2 FYEKMQ (reference sequence). V was trimmed by 5 bases and J by 2 bases, leaving 12 bases between them. The CDR3 nucleotides are TGTGCCAGCAGCATCAGGGTCCCAAACTATGGCTACACCTTC. Residues: CASSIRVPNYGYTF. Supplemented by reference TRBV13 and TRBJ1-2, the full variable domain reads AAGVIQSPRHLIKEKRETATLKCYPIPRHDTVYWYQQGPGQDPQFLISFYEKMQSDKGSIPDRFSAQQFSDYHSELNMSSLELGDSALYFCASSIRVPNYGYTFGSGTRLTVV.

The count of this clone is one. This chain joins TRBV4-2 and TRBJ2-3, with 11 bases that match TRBD2. Losses at the gene ends were 4 bases for V and 4 bases for J; bases not matched to a gene: 4. The CDR3 totals 15 residues. CDR1 is LGHNA and CDR2 is YNFKEQ in the germline V gene. The CDR3 loop reads CASSPLLAGADTQYF. Here the CDR3 DNA reads TGTGCCAGCAGCCCGTTACTAGCGGGGGCAGATACGCAGTATTTT.

The chain is built from TRBV7-9 and TRBJ1-3; D gene uncertain. This CDR3 has 14 amino acids. Trimming took 0 bases from V and 4 from J, leaving 7 bases between them. Germline values: CDR1 SEHNR, CDR2 FQNEAQ (reference sequence). The CDR3 DNA reads TGTGCCAGCAGCTTAGCGTCCCCGGGAAACACCATATATTTT. Encoded protein: CASSLASPGNTIYF.

DNA for the CDR3: TGTGCCAGCAGCGGACAGGGCTATGGCTACACCTTC. This sequence encodes CASSGQGYGYTF. This chain connects TRBV27 to TRBJ1-2; 8 bases map to TRBD1. Germline-derived CDR1 and CDR2 are MNHEY and SMNVEV (reference sequence). The CDR3 extends over 12 amino acids. Losses at the gene ends were 6 bases for V and 4 bases for J; bases not matched to a gene: 1.

J is TRBJ2-1 and V is TRBV4-1, with TRBD1 identical over 7 bases. V gave up 4 bases and J gave up 7 bases; unmatched junction bases: 4. CDR3 length: 13 amino acids. Germline V CDR1 and CDR2: MGHRA, YSYEKL. For the CDR3, the DNA is TGCGCCAGCAGCCCGACAGGGATGAATGAGCAGTTCTTC. Amino acids: CASSPTGMNEQFF.

CDR3 region: CSVLRDTTYEQYF. CDR3 sequence (DNA): TGCAGCGTTCTCCGGGACACGACCTACGAGCAGTACTTC. The chain employs TRBV29-1 and TRBJ2-5; a weak D match, TRBD1 (6 bases). The better agreement between TRBJ2-7 and the DNA end casts doubt on the J call. From germline, CDR1 is SQVTM and CDR2 ANQGSEA. This CDR3 is built from 13 residues.

The J gene is TRBJ2-3, the V gene TRBV4-1; D unclear. Germline assignment: CDR1 MGHRA and CDR2 YSYEKL. CDR3 size: 14 residues. V was pared by 1 base and J by 0 bases, with 5 bases between. The CDR3 here is CASSQGQSTDTQYF. CDR3 coding DNA: TGCGCCAGCAGCCAAGGCCAGAGCACAGATACGCAGTATTTT.

This clone occurred once. V usage is TRBV18 and J usage is TRBJ2-5, with 9 bases that match TRBD1. The J call could be wrong; TRBJ2-7 is a better fit for the DNA end. This CDR3 is 13 amino acids long. CDR1 and CDR2 from the germline V gene are KGHSH and LQKENI. CDR3 DNA sequence: TGTGCCAGCTCTCGGGACAGGGTGGCCGAGCAGTACTTC. Protein: CASSRDRVAEQYF.